This T cell receptor beta chain was sequenced in a study of blood T cell repertoires in COVID-19. About the study: Acute-phase and convalescent COVID-19 samples originated in the United States, Italy and Spain.

Per the original methods: Cell counts per sample came from amplifying reference gene primers. TCRdb keeps only in-frame clones here, not all; method: immunoSEQ multiplex PCR. D and trimming were read from the DNA, whereas the V and J calls and clone size are those reported in that table. The sample consists of fewer than 130,000 clones, more than 75% of them appearing once. V lost 2 bases to trimming and J lost 9 bases, with 11 bases between them. In germline, CDR1 is GTSNPN, CDR2 SVGIG (reference sequence). There are 11 residues in the CDR3. Sample: peripheral blood. The clonotype originates from a woman aged 50 to 65 with acute or convalescent COVID-19. V usage is TRBV30 and J usage is TRBJ2-7; D may be TRBD1 (6 bases). The CDR3 protein is CAWSLQGAQYF. The DNA for the CDR3 is TGTGCCTGGAGTCTACAGGGCGCGCAGTACTTC.